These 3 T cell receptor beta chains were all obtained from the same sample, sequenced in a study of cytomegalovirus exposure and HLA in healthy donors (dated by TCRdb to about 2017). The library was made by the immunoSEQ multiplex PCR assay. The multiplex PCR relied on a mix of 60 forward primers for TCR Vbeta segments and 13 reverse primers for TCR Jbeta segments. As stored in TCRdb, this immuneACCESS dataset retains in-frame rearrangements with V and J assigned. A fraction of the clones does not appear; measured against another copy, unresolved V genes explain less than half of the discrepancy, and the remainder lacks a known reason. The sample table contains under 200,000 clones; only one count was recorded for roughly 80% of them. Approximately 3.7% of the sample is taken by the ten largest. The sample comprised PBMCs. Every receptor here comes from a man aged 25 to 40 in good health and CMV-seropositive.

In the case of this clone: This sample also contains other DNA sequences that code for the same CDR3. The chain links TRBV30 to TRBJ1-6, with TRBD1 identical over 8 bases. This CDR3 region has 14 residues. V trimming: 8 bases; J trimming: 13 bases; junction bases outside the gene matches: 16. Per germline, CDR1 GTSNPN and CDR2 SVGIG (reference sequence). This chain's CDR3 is CAVYAIRGQSPLHF. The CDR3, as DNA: TGTGCCGTATATGCGATCAGGGGGCAATCCCCCCTCCACTTT. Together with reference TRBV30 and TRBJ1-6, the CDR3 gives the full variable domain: SQTIHQWPATLVQPVGSPLSLECTVEGTSNPNLYWYRQAAGRGLQLLFYSVGIGQISSEVPQNLSASRPQDRQFILSSKKLLLSDSGFYLCAVYAIRGQSPLHFGNGTRLTVT.

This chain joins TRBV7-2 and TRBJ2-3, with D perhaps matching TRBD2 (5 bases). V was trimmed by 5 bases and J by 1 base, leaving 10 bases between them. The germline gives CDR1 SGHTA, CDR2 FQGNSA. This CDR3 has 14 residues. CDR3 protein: CASSPRGRTDTQYF. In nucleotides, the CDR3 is TGTGCCAGCAGCCCCCGCGGGCGCACAGATACGCAGTATTTT.

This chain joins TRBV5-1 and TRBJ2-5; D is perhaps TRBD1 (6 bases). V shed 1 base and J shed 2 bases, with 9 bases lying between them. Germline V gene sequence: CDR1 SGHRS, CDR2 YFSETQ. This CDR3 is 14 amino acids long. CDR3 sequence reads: CASSLLGAQETQYF. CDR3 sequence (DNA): TGCGCCAGCAGCTTGTTGGGGGCGCAAGAGACCCAGTACTTC.